The subject of this entry is one TCR beta chain. The data were obtained in a study of OX40 agonist ivuxolimab in advanced cancers. TCRdb's table, derived via immunoSEQ multiplex PCR, lists solely in-frame clones and lacks some. The data hold tens of thousands of clones, with about 90% observed a single time. Trimming cost V 4 bases and J 3 bases, with 13 bases left between them. Looked up from germline, CDR1 is SEHNR and CDR2 is FQNEAQ (reference sequence). This CDR3 is 14 amino acids long. This chain connects TRBV7-9 to TRBJ2-7, with D possibly TRBD2 on 5 matching bases. The clonotype was recovered from an adult with an advanced solid tumor such as melanoma, head and neck, liver or kidney cancer. This material consisted of CD4+ or CD8+ T cells sorted from blood, taken in a trial of the OX40 agonist ivuxolimab. In nucleotides, the CDR3 is TGTGCCAGCAGCTCCGGGAAATTTAACTACGAGCAGTACTTC. Translating gives CASSSGKFNYEQYF.